Below, 6 T cell receptor beta chains from the same sample are listed, as sequenced in a study of Tregs in tolerant kidney transplant recipients. Using immunoSEQ multiplex PCR, the repertoire was profiled, and TCRdb retains in-frame clones only, with some absent. The data include roughly 48,000 clones; the top ten clones carry roughly 0.93%. The specimen comprised CD4+ T cells from blood, sampled before the transplant. All receptors derive from a human donor who received a combined kidney and bone marrow transplant.

To note about this clone: The observed sequence ends 3 residues before the CDR3 terminus, with the missing tail filled in from the germline J gene. The chain is built from TRBV10-3 and TRBJ2-1; perhaps TRBD2 as D (6 bases). With 0 bases removed from V and 2 bases from J, the gap between germline ends came to 17 bases. The CDR3 extends over 18 amino acids. Per the germline V gene, CDR1 is ENHRY and CDR2 is SYGVKD. The CDR3 sequence is CAISESNWRAGTYNEQFF. The sequenced part of the CDR3 DNA is TGTGCCATCAGTGAGTCGAATTGGCGAGCGGGCACCTACAATGAG.

Concerning this clone: The read stops 3 residues short of the end of the CDR3; the missing end is completed from the germline J gene. V usage is TRBV20-1 and J usage is TRBJ1-1; 7 bases match TRBD1. The CDR3 is 15 amino acids. The V and J ends lost 5 bases and 4 bases, in that order; junction bases with no gene match: 13. Germline CDR1 DFQATT, CDR2 SNEGSKA (reference sequence). Incomplete CDR3 DNA: TGCAGTGCTTTCATCCGACAGGGTTCGGGCACTGAA. Protein product: CSAFIRQGSGTE. The whole CDR3 sequence reads CSAFIRQGSGTEAFF.

On this clone itself: Coverage ceases 3 residues before the CDR3 finishes, and the germline J gene fills in the end. V gene TRBV18 combines with J gene TRBJ2-1; 12 bases fit TRBD1. The length of the CDR3 is 15 residues. With V trimmed by 6 bases and J by 4 bases, 4 bases remained unmatched. Looked up from germline, CDR1 is KGHSH and CDR2 is LQKENI. The CDR3 loop reads CASSLGQGAYNEQFF. CDR3 DNA (partial): TGTGCCAGCTCCCTGGGACAGGGGGCGTACAATGAG.

In the case of this clone: The CDR3 goes on 3 residues after the read ends, and that part is filled in from the germline J gene. The chain uses TRBV19 and TRBJ1-1; 11 bases map to TRBD1. The CDR3 runs 16 residues. V lost 4 bases and J lost 7; bases outside the gene matches: 11. The germline CDR1 and CDR2 sequences are LNHDA and SQIVND (reference sequence). Here the CDR3 reads CASSTHPGQGGGEAFF. The part of the CDR3 DNA that was read is TGTGCCAGTAGTACCCACCCGGGACAGGGGGGAGGTGAA. Full variable domain (remainder filled in from reference TRBV19 and TRBJ1-1): DGGITQSPKYLFRKEGQNVTLSCEQNLNHDAMYWYRQDPGQGLRLIYYSQIVNDFQKGDIAEGYSVSREKKESFPLTVTSAQKNPTAFYLCASSTHPGQGGGEAFFGQGTRLTVV.

In the case of this clone: Read coverage stops 3 residues before the CDR3 terminus; the germline J gene supplies the remainder. V gene TRBV7-9 combines with J gene TRBJ1-4; maybe TRBD1 (6 bases). The germline V gene encodes CDR1 SEHNR and CDR2 FQNEAQ (reference sequence). The CDR3 sequence is 15 residues long. Trimming shortened V by 8 bases and J by 2 bases, and 15 bases separated the two germline ends. The DNA read from the CDR3 is TGTGCCAGCGAGACAGGACAGTTCACTAATGAAAAA. The encoded protein is CASETGQFTNEK. In full, the CDR3 is CASETGQFTNEKLFF.

Comments on this clone: The read ends 3 residues before the CDR3 terminus; that terminus is restored from the germline J gene. The chain has TRBV7-2 and TRBJ2-1; D is unresolved. Germline V CDR1 and CDR2: SGHTA, FQGNSA. This CDR3 region has 14 residues. V lost 5 bases and J 3 bases, leaving 11 bases between the germline ends. This chain's CDR3 is CASSVAVDYNEQFF. CDR3 bases read: TGTGCCAGCAGCGTTGCCGTAGACTACAATGAG.